The sequence of this TCR beta chain was determined in a study of cytomegalovirus exposure and HLA in healthy donors. Study observations and caveats: According to a later analysis, donors in an Asian-associated ancestry cluster reportedly had fewer N-insertions than the roughly 660-donor mean.

The ends were cut back, 1 base at V and 5 bases at J, with 10 bases in the middle. Germline V gives CDR1 SGHNT, CDR2 YYREEE (reference sequence). The CDR3 spans 14 residues. As for this clone: What it recognizes is unknown.

The PCR had 60 Vbeta and 13 Jbeta primers. Generated by immunoSEQ multiplex PCR, the TCRdb table keeps only in-frame clones and is missing some. In the table there are approximately 150,000 clones, nearly 80% of which are singletons. The chain carries TRBV5-4 and TRBJ1-5, with a possible D match to TRBD1 (6 bases). This clonotype was obtained from a man aged 40-55 years in good health and CMV-seropositive. Sequencing was carried out using PBMCs. The CDR3 spells CASSLRGADQPQHF. CDR3 coding DNA: TGTGCCAGCAGCTTGCGGGGGGCGGATCAGCCCCAGCATTTT. The entire variable domain, with the rest obtained from reference TRBV5-4 and TRBJ1-5, is as follows: ETGVTQSPTHLIKTRGQQVTLRCSSQSGHNTVSWYQQALGQGPQFIFQYYREEENGRGNFPPRFSGLQFPNYSSELNVNALELDDSALYLCASSLRGADQPQHFGDGTRLSIL.